What follows are 23 T cell receptor beta chains derived from one specimen sequenced in a study of radiotherapy plus CTLA-4 blockade in lung cancer. The assay was immunoSEQ multiplex PCR, and TCRdb's table has in-frame clones only and misses some. The sample shows tens of thousands of clones, over 75% of them seen only once. Source: peripheral blood, taken from a patient treated with radiotherapy plus ipilimumab. The origin of the receptors is a human donor with non-small cell lung cancer whose response to radiotherapy plus ipilimumab could not be evaluated.

This clone turned up a few times. The rearrangement uses TRBV6-6 and TRBJ1-1; D uncertain. The germline CDR1 and CDR2 sequences are MNHNY and SVGAGI (reference sequence). Deletions cut 2 bases from V and 7 bases from J, with 5 bases between. There are 11 residues in the CDR3. CDR3 in amino acids: CASSYSYEAFF. CDR3 coding DNA: TGTGCCAGCAGTTACAGCTATGAAGCTTTCTTT.

The CDR3 loop is CASSLYFSGTGSYEQYF. Written as DNA, the CDR3 is TGCGCCAGCAGCCTATACTTCTCCGGGACAGGATCCTACGAGCAGTACTTC. This chain links TRBV5-1 with TRBJ2-7, with 8 bases identical to TRBD1. The CDR3 extends over 17 amino acids. Germline CDR1 is SGHRS and CDR2 is YFSETQ. The ends lost 4 bases at V and 1 base at J; junction bases unmatched: 13. The full variable domain, completed using reference TRBV5-1 and TRBJ2-7, is KAGVTQTPRYLIKTRGQQVTLSCSPISGHRSVSWYQQTPGQGLQFLFEYFSETQRNKGNFPGRFSGRQFSNSRSEMNVSTLELGDSALYLCASSLYFSGTGSYEQYFGPGTRLTVT.

The chain recombines TRBV6-5 with TRBJ2-7; 13 positions match TRBD2. CDR3 length: 14 residues. The germline gives CDR1 MNHEY, CDR2 SVGAGI. J was trimmed by 5 bases and V by 6 bases; bases with no gene match: 4. CDR3 coding DNA: TGTGCCAGCAGACTAGCGGGAGGGCCGGACGAGCAGTACTTC. This sequence encodes CASRLAGGPDEQYF.

This chain links TRBV4-3 with TRBJ1-2, with D possibly TRBD1 on 6 matching bases. Germline CDR1 LGHNA, CDR2 YSLEER. Trimming pared 4 bases from V and 3 bases from J, leaving 15 bases between. This CDR3 has 15 residues. The CDR3 region has the DNA TGCGCCAGCAGCCCGCCCGCGGGGGCGGACTATGGCTACACCTTC. Amino acid sequence: CASSPPAGADYGYTF.

This clone was seen a handful of times. J is TRBJ2-7 and V is TRBV5-6, with 14 bases lining up with TRBD2. The germline gives CDR1 SGHDT, CDR2 YYEEEE. Trimming cost V 4 bases and J 5 bases; bases outside gene matches: 8. The CDR3 contains 16 residues. The CDR3 protein is CASSQPGLAGVHEQYF. The CDR3, as DNA: TGTGCCAGCAGCCAGCCGGGACTAGCGGGAGTCCACGAGCAGTACTTC.

This chain connects TRBV27 to TRBJ1-2; 7 bases align to TRBD1. Germline V gene data show CDR1 as MNHEY and CDR2 as SMNVEV (reference sequence). The CDR3 extends over 13 amino acids. The J segment lost 7 bases and the V segment lost 2 bases, leaving 4 bases of the junction unmatched. The DNA of the CDR3 is TGTGCCAGCAGTTTAAAGGGGGCTAGTGGCTACACCTTC. This codes for CASSLKGASGYTF.

The chain is built from TRBV5-1 and TRBJ2-5, with 8 positions matching TRBD1. Germline V lookup: CDR1 SGHRS, CDR2 YFSETQ. The CDR3 runs to 15 residues. Germline trimming cut 0 bases from V and 5 bases from J; bases unmatched to any gene: 6. This CDR3 reads CASSLGLTGDETQYF. In DNA form, the CDR3 reads TGCGCCAGCAGCTTGGGGTTGACAGGGGATGAGACCCAGTACTTC.

The J gene is TRBJ2-7, the V gene TRBV4-3; 7 bases are shared with TRBD2. The CDR3 runs to 16 residues. With V trimmed by 0 bases and J by 2 bases, 7 bases remained unmatched. Germline V gene sequence: CDR1 LGHNA, CDR2 YSLEER. The CDR3 spells CASSQDWSGATYEQYF. The CDR3 DNA sequence: TGCGCCAGCAGCCAAGATTGGAGCGGGGCAACCTACGAGCAGTACTTC.

CDR3 protein: CASTPLLGQGEAFF. CDR3 coding DNA: TGTGCCAGCACCCCACTGCTCGGACAGGGTGAAGCTTTCTTT. The chain has TRBV6-6 and TRBJ1-1, with 8 bases that match TRBD1. Unmatched junction bases numbered 11, after V lost 7 bases and J lost 7 bases. The CDR3 has 14 residues. Germline assignment: CDR1 MNHNY and CDR2 SVGAGI (reference sequence).

In DNA form, the CDR3 reads TGTGCCAGTAGCCGGGACACGGAGTCGGACTATGGCTACACCTTC. Translating gives CASSRDTESDYGYTF. The rearrangement links TRBV19 to TRBJ1-2; D might be TRBD1 (6 bases). Looked up from germline, CDR1 is LNHDA and CDR2 is SQIVND (reference sequence). V lost 6 bases and J lost 3, with 17 bases in between. The CDR3 loop spans 15 amino acids. The full variable domain, completed using reference TRBV19 and TRBJ1-2, is DGGITQSPKYLFRKEGQNVTLSCEQNLNHDAMYWYRQDPGQGLRLIYYSQIVNDFQKGDIAEGYSVSREKKESFPLTVTSAQKNPTAFYLCASSRDTESDYGYTFGSGTRLTVV.

CDR3 region: CASSLAGSYMNTEAFF. In DNA form, the CDR3 reads TGTGCCAGCAGCTTGGCAGGATCTTACATGAACACTGAAGCTTTCTTT. The chain carries TRBV5-4 and TRBJ1-1; D gene ambiguous. CDR3 length equals 16 residues. Germline lookup yields CDR1 SGHNT and CDR2 YYREEE (reference sequence). V was pared by 0 bases and J by 0 bases, with 12 bases between.

CDR3: CASSGGVGGEQYF. The CDR3 bases are TGTGCCAGTTCCGGGGGAGTTGGGGGCGAGCAGTACTTC. The chain joins TRBV19 to TRBJ2-7, with a possible D match to TRBD2 (6 bases). This CDR3 spans 13 amino acids. Per the germline V gene, CDR1 is LNHDA and CDR2 is SQIVND (reference sequence). The V end was cut by 8 bases, the J end by 6 bases, with 17 bases between.

The chain has TRBV19 and TRBJ2-7; 10 bases agree with TRBD1. CDR1 and CDR2 from the germline V gene are LNHDA and SQIVND (reference sequence). The CDR3 is 15 residues long. The V and J ends lost 5 bases and 3 bases, in that order; junction bases with no gene match: 7. CDR3: CASSAAGTGDYEQYF. CDR3 sequence (DNA): TGTGCCAGTAGTGCCGCCGGGACAGGGGACTACGAGCAGTACTTC.

The CDR3 spells CASSEADWILGEKLFF. The CDR3 DNA is TGTGCCAGCAGTGAAGCGGACTGGATACTAGGCGAAAAACTGTTTTTT. The chain joins TRBV6-1 to TRBJ1-4; D uncertain. Trimming shortened V by 0 bases and J by 8 bases, and 16 bases separated the two germline ends. Germline loops: CDR1 MNHNS, CDR2 SASEGT. This CDR3 has 16 amino acids.

The gene calls are TRBV6-6 and TRBJ2-7, with a possible D match to TRBD2 (5 bases). The CDR3 extends over 14 amino acids. The V gene lost 2 bases and the J gene lost 2 bases, with 10 bases spanning the gap. Per the germline V gene, CDR1 is MNHNY and CDR2 is SVGAGI (reference sequence). CDR3 DNA: TGTGCCAGCAGTTACCTACGGGGAACCTACGAGCAGTACTTC. Protein: CASSYLRGTYEQYF.

The V and J genes are TRBV9 and TRBJ2-7, with TRBD1 as a possible D gene (7 bases). V lost 1 base and J lost 5, with 16 bases in between. The CDR3 loop spans 15 amino acids. CDR1 and CDR2 (germline): SGDLS, YYNGEE. CDR3 coding DNA: TGTGCCAGCAGCGTACAACCAGGGGGGCTTCACGAGCAGTACTTC. Translation gives CASSVQPGGLHEQYF.

V usage is TRBV18 and J usage is TRBJ1-1, with D hard to call. CDR3 size: 12 residues. The germline gives CDR1 KGHSH, CDR2 LQKENI. V was trimmed by 6 bases and J by 9 bases, leaving 14 bases between them. The CDR3 loop is CASSQLREKAFF. The CDR3 nucleotides are TGTGCCAGCTCTCAATTGAGGGAGAAAGCTTTCTTT.

V and J are TRBV18 and TRBJ2-1; D is possibly TRBD1 (5 bases). Per the germline V gene, CDR1 is KGHSH and CDR2 is LQKENI. Trimming left V 2 bases short and J 5 bases short, with 7 bases between. The CDR3 extends over 13 amino acids. The CDR3 DNA is TGTGCCAGCTCACCAGCAGGGCACAATGAGCAGTTCTTC. Protein sequence: CASSPAGHNEQFF.

The chain links TRBV7-9 to TRBJ1-4; D is undetermined. This CDR3 comprises 11 residues. Trimming took off 5 bases at V and 5 bases at J, with 3 bases between the two ends. Germline V gene sequence: CDR1 SEHNR, CDR2 FQNEAQ (reference sequence). Written as DNA, the CDR3 is TGTGCCAGCAGCCCAAATGAAAAACTGTTTTTT. Amino acid sequence: CASSPNEKLFF.

The chain carries TRBV10-2 and TRBJ2-1, with 7 bases matching TRBD1. The germline V gene has CDR1 WSHSY and CDR2 SAAADI. This CDR3 comprises 14 residues. V was clipped by 5 bases and J by 2 bases; unmatched bases: 3. For the CDR3, the DNA is TGCGCCAGCAGTACCGGGACAGCCTACAATGAGCAGTTCTTC. Translation gives CASSTGTAYNEQFF.

The rearrangement joins TRBV5-1 to TRBJ2-4; 7 bases match TRBD2. Trimming took 2 bases from V and 3 from J; bases not matched to a gene: 2. The germline gives CDR1 SGHRS, CDR2 YFSETQ. CDR3 size: 14 residues. The CDR3 spells CASSFGTNKNIQYF. In DNA form, the CDR3 reads TGCGCCAGCAGCTTCGGGACTAACAAAAACATTCAGTACTTC.

This chain links TRBV7-6 with TRBJ2-1; no firm D call. The ends were cut back, 2 bases at V and 10 bases at J, with 15 bases in the middle. The germline CDR1 and CDR2 sequences are SGHVS and FNYEAQ. The CDR3 is 14 residues long. CDR3 in amino acids: CASSLSPSDGEQFF. In nucleotides, the CDR3 is TGTGCCAGCAGCTTATCGCCGAGCGATGGGGAGCAGTTCTTC.

This chain joins TRBV19 and TRBJ2-1, with 11 bases aligning to TRBD2. The germline V gene has CDR1 LNHDA and CDR2 SQIVND (reference sequence). The CDR3 runs 15 residues. After removal of 5 bases from V and 3 bases from J, the junction contained 3 bases not matched to a gene. CDR3 in amino acids: CASSRTSGYYNEQFF. CDR3 coding DNA: TGTGCCAGTAGTCGGACTAGCGGGTACTACAATGAGCAGTTCTTC.